This is a list of T cell receptor beta chains from one sample in a study of blood T cell repertoires in COVID-19. Using immunoSEQ multiplex PCR, the repertoire was profiled, and TCRdb retains in-frame clones only, with some absent. This repertoire shows about 220,000 clones, roughly nine tenths found once; its top ten account for roughly 2.7%. The sequenced material came from PBMCs or T cells enriched from blood (not recorded which). The receptors were gathered from a woman between 25 and 40 years old who had recovered from COVID-19. Both conserved end residues are part of each CDR3. The D gene is left open where the match is weak. Some rows mark clone size as missing; the rest say once, few, many or name a class of expanded clone.

D	size	V	J	CDR3	DNA
NA	many	TRBV7-9	TRBJ1-4	CASSLAAGFEKLFF	TGTGCCAGCAGCTTAGCTGCCGGGTTTGAAAAACTGTTTTTT
TRBD2	NA	TRBV9	TRBJ2-1	CASSVGAAGGSYNEQFF	TGTGCCAGCAGCGTAGGGGCCGCGGGGGGCTCCTACAATGAGCAGTTCTTC
TRBD1	NA	TRBV2	TRBJ1-5	CASSEVRQGPQHF	TGTGCCAGCAGTGAAGTTCGACAGGGACCCCAGCATTTT
TRBD1	NA	TRBV4-3	TRBJ2-5	CASSQARQGIWETQYF	TGCGCCAGCAGCCAAGCAAGACAGGGGATCTGGGAGACCCAGTACTTC
TRBD2	NA	TRBV5-5	TRBJ2-1	CASSLRSASGVPNSYNEQFF	TGTGCCAGCAGCTTGAGGTCGGCTAGCGGGGTACCCAACTCCTACAATGAGCAGTTCTTC
TRBD1	NA	TRBV7-2	TRBJ1-2	CASSLLDRGWASYGYTF	TGTGCCAGCAGCTTACTGGACAGGGGTTGGGCTAGCTATGGCTACACCTTC
NA	NA	TRBV11-3	TRBJ2-7	CASSLDTTYEQYF	TGTGCCAGCAGCTTAGATACAACATACGAGCAGTACTTC
NA	NA	TRBV5-1	TRBJ1-5	CASSLDSRGNQPQHF	TGCGCCAGCAGCTTGGACAGTCGTGGCAATCAGCCCCAGCATTTT
NA	NA	TRBV7-3	TRBJ2-1	CASSLTSGLASYNEQFF	TGTGCCAGCAGCTTAACCTCGGGACTGGCCTCTTACAATGAGCAGTTCTTC
TRBD1	NA	TRBV7-2	TRBJ1-2	CASSPQGDWYGYTF	TGTGCCAGCAGCCCACAGGGGGATTGGTATGGCTACACCTTC
NA	few	TRBV4-3	TRBJ1-5	CASSQDPGDQPQHF	TGCGCCAGCAGCCAAGACCCGGGGGATCAGCCCCAGCATTTT
TRBD1	NA	TRBV27	TRBJ1-5	CASSHPGGQPQHF	TGTGCCAGCAGCCACCCAGGGGGTCAGCCCCAGCATTTT
TRBD1	NA	TRBV5-1	TRBJ1-2	CASSPTGGRDGYTF	TGCGCCAGCAGCCCGACAGGGGGAAGGGATGGCTACACCTTC
NA	NA	TRBV28	TRBJ1-6	CASSTNQGKHSPLHF	TGTGCCAGCAGTACAAATCAGGGGAAGCATTCACCCCTCCACTTT
NA	NA	TRBV5-1	TRBJ2-4	CASRHVSEENIQYF	TGCGCCAGCAGACATGTGAGTGAGGAAAACATTCAGTACTTC
NA	NA	TRBV28	TRBJ1-1	CASSLGFRVAAFF	TGTGCCAGCAGTTTGGGTTTCAGGGTAGCAGCTTTCTTT
NA	NA	TRBV9	TRBJ1-1	CASSERTLGNTEAFF	TGTGCCAGCAGCGAGAGGACACTGGGGAACACTGAAGCTTTCTTT
NA	NA	TRBV29-1	TRBJ1-2	CSVDEQPANGYTF	TGCAGCGTTGACGAACAGCCGGCCAATGGCTACACCTTC
TRBD2	NA	TRBV5-1	TRBJ2-1	CASRVLAGGREQFF	TGCGCCAGCAGGGTACTAGCGGGGGGGCGTGAGCAGTTCTTC
TRBD1	once	TRBV7-2	TRBJ2-4	CASSGTGTNIQYF	TGTGCCAGCAGCGGGACAGGGACAAACATTCAGTACTTC
NA	once	TRBV3-1/TRBV3-2	TRBJ2-7	CASSQVGTPYEQYF	TGTGCCAGCAGCCAGGTGGGGACTCCTTACGAGCAGTACTTC
NA	NA	TRBV5-1	TRBJ2-5	CASSLGGNRETQYF	TGCGCCAGCAGCTTGGGGGGAAACAGGGAGACCCAGTACTTC
NA	NA	TRBV6-5	TRBJ1-5	CASSAKGGHQPQHF	TGTGCCAGCAGCGCGAAAGGGGGACATCAGCCCCAGCATTTT
TRBD2	once	TRBV7-8	TRBJ2-3	CASSTAGGLSDTQYF	TGTGCCAGCAGCACAGCGGGGGGGCTTTCAGATACGCAGTATTTT
NA	NA	TRBV12-3/TRBV12-4	TRBJ1-1	CASSQLQGTNAFF	TGTGCCAGCAGTCAACTCCAGGGGACCAATGCTTTCTTT
NA	NA	TRBV18	TRBJ1-1	CASSPPQANTEAFF	TGTGCCAGCTCACCACCACAGGCGAACACTGAAGCTTTCTTT
NA	NA	TRBV5-5	TRBJ1-1	CASSISGYTEAFF	TGTGCCAGCAGCATTTCAGGGTATACTGAAGCTTTCTTT
NA	NA	TRBV9	TRBJ2-7	CASSPAGLVDEQYF	TGTGCCAGCAGCCCGGCGGGCTTGGTCGACGAGCAGTACTTC
TRBD1	NA	TRBV7-8	TRBJ1-1	CASSLPPGQVNTEAFF	TGTGCCAGCAGCTTACCCCCGGGACAGGTAAACACTGAAGCTTTCTTT
NA	few	TRBV3-1/TRBV3-2	TRBJ2-2	CATGTEGDTGELFF	TGTGCCACGGGGACCGAGGGGGACACCGGGGAGCTGTTTTTT
NA	NA	TRBV4-3	TRBJ1-3	CASSQDKTQGRNTIYF	TGCGCCAGCAGCCAAGATAAGACCCAGGGGAGAAACACCATATATTTT
TRBD1	NA	TRBV6-5	TRBJ1-2	CASRAPGTDYGYTF	TGTGCCAGCAGAGCCCCCGGGACAGATTATGGCTACACCTTC
NA	NA	TRBV5-6	TRBJ1-3	CASSFTALVTGSGNTIYF	TGTGCCAGCAGCTTTACGGCCCTCGTGACAGGATCTGGAAACACCATATATTTT
NA	NA	TRBV7-9	TRBJ2-3	CASSFMRGRSTDTQYF	TGTGCCAGCAGCTTTATGCGGGGGCGAAGCACAGATACGCAGTATTTT
NA	NA	TRBV7-3	TRBJ2-5	CASGLGSQATQYF	TGTGCCAGCGGCCTTGGGAGCCAAGCGACCCAGTACTTC
NA	NA	TRBV27	TRBJ2-1	CASSLTRIGVEQFF	TGTGCCAGCAGTTTAACCCGCATAGGGGTTGAGCAGTTCTTC
NA	NA	TRBV5-1	TRBJ1-6	CASSPDGVLGSPLHF	TGCGCCAGCAGCCCGGACGGGGTTTTAGGTTCACCCCTCCACTTT
TRBD1	NA	TRBV7-3	TRBJ1-1	CASRKTGGTEAFF	TGTGCCAGCAGAAAAACAGGGGGCACTGAAGCTTTCTTT
TRBD2	once	TRBV14	TRBJ2-1	CASSPRGGAGGNEQFF	TGTGCCAGCAGCCCTCGGGGGGGGGCTGGGGGCAATGAGCAGTTCTTC
NA	NA	TRBV5-1	TRBJ1-2	CASSLGQNYGYTF	TGCGCCAGCAGCTTGGGACAGAACTATGGCTACACCTTC
TRBD1	once	TRBV7-9	TRBJ1-1	CASSLATGTGANTEAFF	TGTGCCAGCAGCTTAGCCACGGGGACAGGGGCGAACACTGAAGCTTTCTTT
TRBD1	NA	TRBV4-1	TRBJ2-1	CASSQQVTGTHEQFF	TGCGCCAGCAGCCAACAAGTGACAGGGACCCATGAGCAGTTCTTC
NA	NA	TRBV18	TRBJ1-4	CASSVRGNEKLFF	TGTGCCAGCTCAGTGCGGGGTAATGAAAAACTGTTTTTT
NA	NA	TRBV3-1/TRBV3-2	TRBJ2-5	CASSRQDEWETQYF	TGTGCCAGCAGCCGACAGGATGAGTGGGAGACCCAGTACTTC
TRBD1	NA	TRBV2	TRBJ1-6	CASSPGTVNSPLHF	TGTGCCAGCAGCCCCGGGACAGTTAATTCACCCCTCCACTTT
TRBD2	NA	TRBV4-3	TRBJ2-4	CASSQDWGGSAKNIQYF	TGCGCCAGCAGCCAAGATTGGGGGGGTTCGGCCAAAAACATTCAGTACTTC
TRBD1	NA	TRBV5-6	TRBJ2-1	CASSPPPQGYNEQFF	TGTGCCAGCAGCCCCCCCCCACAGGGGTACAATGAGCAGTTCTTC
NA	NA	TRBV5-6	TRBJ1-1	CASSLESLKNTEAFF	TGTGCCAGCAGCTTGGAGTCGCTAAAGAACACTGAAGCTTTCTTT
NA	NA	TRBV6-2/TRBV6-3	TRBJ2-1	CASSNTANEQFF	TGTGCCAGCAGCAACACAGCCAATGAGCAGTTCTTC
NA	NA	TRBV5-8	TRBJ2-2	CASSSGLHTGELFF	TGTGCCAGCAGCTCAGGATTGCACACCGGGGAGCTGTTTTTT
NA	NA	TRBV6-2/TRBV6-3	TRBJ2-2	CASSHRRVTGELFF	TGTGCCAGCAGTCACCGCAGGGTTACCGGGGAGCTGTTTTTT
TRBD1	NA	TRBV2	TRBJ2-7	CASKTRTGSSYEQYF	TGTGCCAGCAAAACCCGGACAGGGAGCTCCTACGAGCAGTACTTC
TRBD1	NA	TRBV13	TRBJ1-6	CASSHTGGAGYNSPLHF	TGTGCCAGCAGCCACACAGGGGGCGCGGGCTATAATTCACCCCTCCACTTT
NA	NA	TRBV2	TRBJ1-2	CASSPPGNYGYTF	TGTGCCAGCAGCCCCCCGGGGAACTATGGCTACACCTTC
TRBD2	NA	TRBV7-9	TRBJ2-1	CASSLGATSGGANEQFF	TGTGCCAGCAGCTTAGGGGCAACTAGCGGGGGGGCCAATGAGCAGTTCTTC
NA	NA	TRBV15	TRBJ1-2	CATSRDIRLGYTF	TGTGCCACCAGCAGAGATATTAGACTCGGCTACACCTTC
NA	NA	TRBV2	TRBJ2-7	CASSETLEREQYF	TGTGCCAGCAGTGAAACTCTCGAACGCGAGCAGTACTTC